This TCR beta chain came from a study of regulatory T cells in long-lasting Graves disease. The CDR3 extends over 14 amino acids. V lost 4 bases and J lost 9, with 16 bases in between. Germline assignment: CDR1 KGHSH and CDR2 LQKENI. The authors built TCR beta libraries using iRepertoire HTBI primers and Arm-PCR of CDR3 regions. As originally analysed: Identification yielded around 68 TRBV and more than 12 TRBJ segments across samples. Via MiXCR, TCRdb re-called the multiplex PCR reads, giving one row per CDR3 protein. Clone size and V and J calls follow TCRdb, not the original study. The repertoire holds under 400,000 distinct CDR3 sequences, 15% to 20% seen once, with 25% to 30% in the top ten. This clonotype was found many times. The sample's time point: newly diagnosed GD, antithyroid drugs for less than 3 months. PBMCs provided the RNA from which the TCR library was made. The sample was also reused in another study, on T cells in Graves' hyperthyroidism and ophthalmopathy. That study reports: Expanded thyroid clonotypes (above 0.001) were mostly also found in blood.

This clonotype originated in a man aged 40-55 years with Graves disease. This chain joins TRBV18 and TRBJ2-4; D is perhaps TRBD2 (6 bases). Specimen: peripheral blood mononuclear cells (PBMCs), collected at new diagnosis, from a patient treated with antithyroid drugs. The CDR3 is CASSRQGGIRIQYF. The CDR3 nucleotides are TGTGCCAGCTCACGGCAGGGAGGCATACGCATTCAGTACTTC.